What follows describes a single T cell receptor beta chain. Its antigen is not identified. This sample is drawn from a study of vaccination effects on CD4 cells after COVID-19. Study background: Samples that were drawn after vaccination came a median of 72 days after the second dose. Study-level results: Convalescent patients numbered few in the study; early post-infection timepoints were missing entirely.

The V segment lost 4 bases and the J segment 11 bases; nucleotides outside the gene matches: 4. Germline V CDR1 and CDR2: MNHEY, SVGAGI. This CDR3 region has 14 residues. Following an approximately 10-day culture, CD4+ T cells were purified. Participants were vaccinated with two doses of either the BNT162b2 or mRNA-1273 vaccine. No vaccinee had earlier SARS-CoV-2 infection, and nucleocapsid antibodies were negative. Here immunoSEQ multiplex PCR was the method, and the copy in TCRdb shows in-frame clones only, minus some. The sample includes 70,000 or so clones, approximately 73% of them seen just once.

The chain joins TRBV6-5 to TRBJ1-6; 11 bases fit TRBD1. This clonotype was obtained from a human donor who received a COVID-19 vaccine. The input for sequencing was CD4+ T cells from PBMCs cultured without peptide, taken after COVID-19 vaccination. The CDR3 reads CASSSRDRGTPLHF. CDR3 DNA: TGTGCCAGCAGTTCCCGGGACAGGGGGACACCCCTCCACTTT.